One sample yielded the 17 T cell receptor beta chains listed below, sequenced in a study of CXCR3-negative and CXCR3-positive naive CD8 T cells. Study findings and constraints: Against CXCR3-negative naive cells, CXCR3-positive naive cells showed more hydrophobic TRB CDR3s.

UMI-labeled TRB cDNA libraries were prepared by 5' RACE. Reanalyzing the 5' RACE reads, TCRdb keeps one entry per CDR3 protein, without DNA. The table for this sample gives 90,000 to 100,000 distinct CDR3 sequences. Their antigens are not known. Sequenced input: naive CXCR3+ CD8+ T cells from blood. Specified subset: CD45RO-CCR7+CD27+CD95- naive CD8+ T cells expressing CXCR3 (TNR3+). Receptors were obtained from a human donor in good health. Some clones in this sample may be carry-over from other donors' samples.

This sequence joins TRBV5-5 and TRBJ2-7; TCRdb names TRBD2, which stays unverified in the absence of DNA. Germline lookup yields CDR1 SGHKS and CDR2 YYEKEE (reference sequence). The CDR3 consists of 16 residues. The CDR3 protein is CASRLRGPGALDEQYF.

The rearrangement joins TRBV4-1 to TRBJ2-1; TCRdb reports TRBD1, a call that lacks DNA to check it against. Germline CDR1 and CDR2: MGHRA and YSYEKL. The CDR3 totals 14 residues. The CDR3 region is CASSHVTGHNEQFF.

The gene calls are TRBV4-2 and TRBJ1-1; TCRdb lists TRBD1, though no DNA is available to test this call. The CDR3 spans 18 residues. In germline, CDR1 is LGHNA, CDR2 YNFKEQ. CDR3 sequence: CASSLSGTGLVGNTEAFF.

The CDR3 sequence: CASSVTSGGAYEQYF. The chain carries TRBV5-1 and TRBJ2-7; with no DNA, the TCRdb D assignment of TRBD2 cannot be verified. The CDR3 covers 15 residues. The germline V gene encodes CDR1 SGHRS and CDR2 YFSETQ.

This sequence joins TRBV3-2 and TRBJ2-2; TCRdb gives TRBD1 as the D gene, but with no DNA this cannot be confirmed. TRBV3-2 is deemed a pseudogene. The CDR3 sequence is 16 residues long. Here the CDR3 reads CASSQQGASGTGELFF.

The rearrangement links TRBV20-1 to TRBJ1-1; checking the TCRdb D call of TRBD1 is not possible without DNA. The CDR3 has 15 residues. Germline loops: CDR1 DFQATT, CDR2 SNEGSKA (reference sequence). CDR3 sequence: CSARDRGSADTEAFF.

The chain links TRBV10-3 to TRBJ2-5. Germline CDR1 and CDR2: ENHRY and SYGVKD. The CDR3 runs 15 residues. CDR3 residues: CAISERMAISETQYF.

This rearrangement joins TRBV29-1 to TRBJ2-7. Germline-derived CDR1 and CDR2 are SQVTM and ANQGSEA. The CDR3 length is 12 residues. CDR3 sequence reads: CSVALSTYEQYF.

The rearrangement joins TRBV15 to TRBJ2-5; the TRBD2 assignment by TCRdb is unverifiable without DNA. There are 12 residues in the CDR3. Germline CDR1 is LNHNV and CDR2 is YYDKDF (reference sequence). CDR3: CAAGGTQETQYF.

The chain carries TRBV7-9 and TRBJ2-5; TCRdb's assignment of TRBD1 cannot be checked, as there is no DNA. The CDR3 contains 19 residues. CDR1 SEHNR and CDR2 FQNEAQ come from the germline V gene (reference sequence). Here the CDR3 reads CASSYPRQGSTRVQETQYF.

The chain joins TRBV19 to TRBJ1-4; with no DNA, the TCRdb D assignment of TRBD1 cannot be verified. The CDR3 covers 13 residues. Per germline, CDR1 LNHDA and CDR2 SQIVND (reference sequence). The CDR3 protein is CASQTGEDEKLFF.

J is TRBJ1-2 and V is TRBV7-3. The germline CDR1 and CDR2 sequences are SGHTA and FQGTGA. CDR3 length: 16 amino acids. This CDR3 is CASSLSYRHSNYGYTF.

The CDR3 sequence is CASSLREPARGRYGEQFF. The chain combines TRBV6-5 with TRBJ2-1; the D gene TCRdb calls, TRBD1, cannot be checked with no DNA. There are 18 residues in the CDR3. Germline V gene data show CDR1 as MNHEY and CDR2 as SVGAGI.

The chain has TRBV28 and TRBJ2-1; without DNA, the TCRdb call of TRBD2 cannot be checked. This CDR3 spans 15 amino acids. Germline CDR1 reads MDHEN; CDR2 reads SYDVKM. The CDR3: CASSLTPNVLNEQFF. The variable domain in full, with the rest retrieved from reference TRBV28 and TRBJ2-1, is DVKVTQSSRYLVKRTGEKVFLECVQDMDHENMFWYRQDPGLGLRLIYFSYDVKMKEKGDIPEGYSVSREKKERFSLILESASTNQTSMYLCASSLTPNVLNEQFFGPGTRLTVL.

This sequence joins TRBV7-2 and TRBJ2-5; there is no DNA to check the TCRdb D call of TRBD2. Germline values: CDR1 SGHTA, CDR2 FQGNSA. CDR3 length: 16 amino acids. This CDR3 reads CASSLGGGGPLETQYF. Variable domain in full (rest from reference TRBV7-2 and TRBJ2-5): GAGVSQSPSNKVTEKGKDVELRCDPISGHTALYWYRQSLGQGLEFLIYFQGNSAPDKSGLPSDRFSAERTGGSVSTLTIQRTQQEDSAVYLCASSLGGGGPLETQYFGPGTRLLVL.

The rearrangement links TRBV12-3 or TRBV12-4 to TRBJ2-7; TCRdb's D gene call, TRBD2, goes unchecked for lack of DNA. The CDR3 is made up of 12 amino acids. CDR3 loop: CASSRRVDEQYF.

V and J are TRBV4-2 and TRBJ1-5; TCRdb indicates TRBD1, and absent DNA this call remains unverified. The CDR3 length is 15 residues. Germline V gives CDR1 LGHNA, CDR2 YNFKEQ. CDR3 sequence reads: CASSHMGQFNQPQHF.